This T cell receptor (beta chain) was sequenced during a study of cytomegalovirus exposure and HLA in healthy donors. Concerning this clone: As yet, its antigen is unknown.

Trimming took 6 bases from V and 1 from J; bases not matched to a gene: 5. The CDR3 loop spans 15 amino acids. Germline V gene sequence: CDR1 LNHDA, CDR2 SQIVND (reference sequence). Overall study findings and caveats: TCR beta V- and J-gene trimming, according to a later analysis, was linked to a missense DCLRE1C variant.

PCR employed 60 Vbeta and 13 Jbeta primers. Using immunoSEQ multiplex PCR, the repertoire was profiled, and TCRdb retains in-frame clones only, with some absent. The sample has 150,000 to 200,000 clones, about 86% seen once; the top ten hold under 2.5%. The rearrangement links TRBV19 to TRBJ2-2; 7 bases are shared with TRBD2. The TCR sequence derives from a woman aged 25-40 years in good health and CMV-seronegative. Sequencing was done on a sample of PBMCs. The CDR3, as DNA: TGTGCCAGTAGGGAAGCGGGGAAGAACACCGGGGAGCTGTTTTTT. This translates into CASREAGKNTGELFF.